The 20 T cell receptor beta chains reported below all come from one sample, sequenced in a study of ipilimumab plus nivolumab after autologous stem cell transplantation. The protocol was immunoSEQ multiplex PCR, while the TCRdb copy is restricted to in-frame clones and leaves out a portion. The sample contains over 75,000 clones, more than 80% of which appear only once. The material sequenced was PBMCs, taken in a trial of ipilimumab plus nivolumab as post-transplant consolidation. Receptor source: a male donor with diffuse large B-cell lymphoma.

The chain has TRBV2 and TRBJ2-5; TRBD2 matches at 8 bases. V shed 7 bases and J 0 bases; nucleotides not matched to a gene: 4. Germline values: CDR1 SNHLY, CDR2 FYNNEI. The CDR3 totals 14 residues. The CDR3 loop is CASNGGEYQETQYF. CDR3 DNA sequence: TGTGCCAGCAACGGGGGGGAATACCAAGAGACCCAGTACTTC.

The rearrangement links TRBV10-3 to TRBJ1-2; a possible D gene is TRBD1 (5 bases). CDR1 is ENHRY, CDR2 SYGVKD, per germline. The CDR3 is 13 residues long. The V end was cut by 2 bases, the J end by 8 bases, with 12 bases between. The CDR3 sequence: CAISEPSRDGYTF. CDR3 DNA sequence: TGTGCCATCAGTGAGCCTAGCAGGGACGGCTACACCTTC.

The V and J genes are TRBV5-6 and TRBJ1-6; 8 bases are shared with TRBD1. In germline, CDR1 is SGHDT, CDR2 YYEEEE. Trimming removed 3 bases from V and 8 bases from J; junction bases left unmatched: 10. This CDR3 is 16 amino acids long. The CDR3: CASSSRTGTHHSPLHF. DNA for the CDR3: TGTGCCAGCAGCTCCCGGACAGGGACCCATCATTCACCCCTCCACTTT.

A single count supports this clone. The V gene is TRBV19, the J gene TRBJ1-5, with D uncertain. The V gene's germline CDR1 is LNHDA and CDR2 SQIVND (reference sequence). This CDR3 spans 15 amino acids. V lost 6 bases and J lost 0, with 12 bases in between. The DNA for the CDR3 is TGTGCCAGTAGACCCACTCTGGGTAGCAATCAGCCCCAGCATTTT. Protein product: CASRPTLGSNQPQHF.

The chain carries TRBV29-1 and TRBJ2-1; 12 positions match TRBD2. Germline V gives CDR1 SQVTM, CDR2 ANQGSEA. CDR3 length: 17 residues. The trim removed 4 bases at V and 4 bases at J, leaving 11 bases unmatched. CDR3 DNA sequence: TGCAGCGTTGTATTCGGACGGACTAGCGGGGTATACAATGAGCAGTTCTTC. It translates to CSVVFGRTSGVYNEQFF.

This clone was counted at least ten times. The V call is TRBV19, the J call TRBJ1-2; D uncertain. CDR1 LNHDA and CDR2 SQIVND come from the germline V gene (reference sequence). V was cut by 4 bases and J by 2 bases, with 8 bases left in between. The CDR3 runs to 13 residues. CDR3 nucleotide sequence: TGTGCCAGTAGTAGTCAAGGGAACTATGGCTACACCTTC. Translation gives CASSSQGNYGYTF.

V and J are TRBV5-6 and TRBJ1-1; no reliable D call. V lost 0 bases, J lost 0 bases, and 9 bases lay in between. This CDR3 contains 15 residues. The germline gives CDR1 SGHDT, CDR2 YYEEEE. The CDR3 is CASSLGPFMNTEAFF. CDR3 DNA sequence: TGTGCCAGCAGCTTGGGGCCCTTCATGAACACTGAAGCTTTCTTT.

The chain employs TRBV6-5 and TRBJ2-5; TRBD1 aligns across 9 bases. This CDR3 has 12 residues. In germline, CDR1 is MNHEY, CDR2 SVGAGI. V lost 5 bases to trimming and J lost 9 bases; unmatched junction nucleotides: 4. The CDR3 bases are TGTGCCAGCAGTCCCGGGACAGGGCCCCAGTACTTC. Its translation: CASSPGTGPQYF.

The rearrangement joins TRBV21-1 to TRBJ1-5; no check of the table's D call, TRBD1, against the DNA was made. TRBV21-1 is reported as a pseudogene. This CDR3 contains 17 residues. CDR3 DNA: TGTGCCAGCAGCAAAAGCGCCTTGAGACAGGGGGGACAGCCCCAGCATTTT. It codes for CASSKSALRQGGQPQHF.

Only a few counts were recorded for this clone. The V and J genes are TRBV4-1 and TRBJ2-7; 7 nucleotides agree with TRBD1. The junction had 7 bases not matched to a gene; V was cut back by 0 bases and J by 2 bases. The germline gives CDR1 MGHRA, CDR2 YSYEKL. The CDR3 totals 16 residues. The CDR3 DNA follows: TGCGCCAGCAGCCAAGACTCGACAGGGAGTACCTACGAGCAGTACTTC. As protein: CASSQDSTGSTYEQYF.

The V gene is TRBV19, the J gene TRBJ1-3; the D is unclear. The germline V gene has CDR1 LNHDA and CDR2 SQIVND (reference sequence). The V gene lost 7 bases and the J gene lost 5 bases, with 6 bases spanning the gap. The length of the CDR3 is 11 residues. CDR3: CASTSRNTIYF. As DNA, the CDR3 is TGTGCCAGTACTAGTAGAAACACCATATATTTT.

The CDR3 here is CASQKGQGGETQYF. In DNA, the CDR3 is TGTGCCAGCCAAAAGGGACAGGGAGGAGAGACCCAGTACTTC. V and J are TRBV27 and TRBJ2-5; 9 nucleotides line up with TRBD1. The CDR3 is made up of 14 amino acids. Unmatched junction bases numbered 8, after V lost 8 bases and J lost 4 bases. The V gene's germline CDR1 is MNHEY and CDR2 SMNVEV (reference sequence).

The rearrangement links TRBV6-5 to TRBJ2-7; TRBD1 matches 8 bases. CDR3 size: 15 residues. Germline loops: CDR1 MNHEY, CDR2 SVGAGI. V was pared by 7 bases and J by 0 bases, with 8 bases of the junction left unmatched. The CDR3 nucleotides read TGTGCCAGCACCTCAGCAGGGACAGGCTCCTACGAGCAGTACTTC. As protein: CASTSAGTGSYEQYF.

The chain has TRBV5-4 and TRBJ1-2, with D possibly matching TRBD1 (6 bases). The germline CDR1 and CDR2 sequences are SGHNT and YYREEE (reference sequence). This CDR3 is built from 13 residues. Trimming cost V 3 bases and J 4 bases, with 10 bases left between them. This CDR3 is CASSSGQTYGYTF. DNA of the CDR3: TGTGCCAGCAGCTCAGGACAGACCTATGGCTACACCTTC.

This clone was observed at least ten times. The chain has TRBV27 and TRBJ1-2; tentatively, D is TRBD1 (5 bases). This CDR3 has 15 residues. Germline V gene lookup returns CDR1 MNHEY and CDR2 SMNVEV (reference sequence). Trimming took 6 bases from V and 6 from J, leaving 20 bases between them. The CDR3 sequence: CASSLLAGPRDGYTF. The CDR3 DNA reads TGTGCCAGCAGCCTCCTCGCAGGGCCCCGGGATGGCTACACCTTC.

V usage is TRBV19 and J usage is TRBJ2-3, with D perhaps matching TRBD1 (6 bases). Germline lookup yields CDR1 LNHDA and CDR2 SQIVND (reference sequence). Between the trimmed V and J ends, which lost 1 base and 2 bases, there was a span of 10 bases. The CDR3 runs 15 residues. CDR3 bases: TGTGCCAGTAGTATAGTGGGGGCGTACACAGATACGCAGTATTTT. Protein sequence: CASSIVGAYTDTQYF.

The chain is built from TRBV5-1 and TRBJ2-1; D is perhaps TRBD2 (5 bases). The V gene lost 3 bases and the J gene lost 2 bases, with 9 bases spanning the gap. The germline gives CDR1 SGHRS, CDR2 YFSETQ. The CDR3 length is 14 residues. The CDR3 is CASSSDLAYNEQFF. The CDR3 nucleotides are TGCGCCAGCAGCTCGGACTTAGCCTACAATGAGCAGTTCTTC.

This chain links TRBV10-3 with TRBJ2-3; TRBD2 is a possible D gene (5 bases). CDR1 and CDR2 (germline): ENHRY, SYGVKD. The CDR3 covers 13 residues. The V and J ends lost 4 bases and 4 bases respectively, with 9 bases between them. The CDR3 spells CAISGGVPDTQYF. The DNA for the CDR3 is TGTGCCATCAGTGGGGGAGTACCAGATACGCAGTATTTT.

The CDR3: CASSSGQVTYNEQFF. In DNA, the CDR3 is TGTGCCAGCAGCTCGGGACAGGTCACCTACAATGAGCAGTTCTTC. V is TRBV5-4 and J is TRBJ2-1, with TRBD1 identical over 8 bases. V shed 3 bases and J 2 bases; nucleotides not matched to a gene: 4. Germline CDR1 SGHNT, CDR2 YYREEE (reference sequence). This CDR3 has 15 residues.

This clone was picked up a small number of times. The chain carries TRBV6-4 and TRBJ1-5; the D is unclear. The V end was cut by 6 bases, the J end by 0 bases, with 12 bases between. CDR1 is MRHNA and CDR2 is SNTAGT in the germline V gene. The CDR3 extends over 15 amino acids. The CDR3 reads CASSPQKGSNQPQHF. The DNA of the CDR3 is TGTGCCAGCAGCCCACAGAAGGGTAGCAATCAGCCCCAGCATTTT.